The 18 T cell receptor beta chains in this list originate from one sample, sequenced in a study of blood T cell repertoires in COVID-19. Measured with immunoSEQ multiplex PCR; TCRdb has only the in-frame clones, and not every one. The sample lists 55,000 to 90,000 clones, 85% to 90% occurring once. The source material was peripheral blood. The source of these receptors is a woman over 75 with active or convalescent COVID-19.

The chain joins TRBV14 to TRBJ1-1; 9 nucleotides agree with TRBD1. Per germline, CDR1 SGHDN and CDR2 FVKESK. After removal of 1 base from V and 6 bases from J, the junction contained 6 bases not matched to a gene. The CDR3 extends over 15 amino acids. The CDR3 here is CASSQGWDRVAEAFF. CDR3 bases: TGTGCCAGCAGCCAAGGGTGGGACAGGGTTGCTGAAGCTTTCTTT.

The chain uses TRBV10-3 and TRBJ2-1; weak D call: TRBD1 (5 bases). This CDR3 is built from 16 residues. CDR1 and CDR2 from the germline V gene are ENHRY and SYGVKD. V shed 0 bases and J shed 0 bases, with 9 bases lying between them. In nucleotides, the CDR3 is TGTGCCATCAGTGAGTCGACAGATAGCTCCTACAATGAGCAGTTCTTC. Translating it yields CAISESTDSSYNEQFF.

This clone was found a few times. The CDR3 sequence: CASSLLSGGPSGELFF. The CDR3 DNA is TGTGCCAGCAGCTTATTATCGGGGGGGCCCTCCGGGGAGCTGTTTTTT. This rearrangement joins TRBV7-2 to TRBJ2-2; 8 positions agree with TRBD2. With V trimmed by 2 bases and J by 6 bases, 8 bases remained unmatched. The length of the CDR3 is 16 residues. Germline CDR1 and CDR2: SGHTA and FQGNSA.

V gene TRBV10-3 combines with J gene TRBJ2-5, with 10 nucleotides matching TRBD1. The CDR3 loop spans 15 amino acids. The V and J ends lost 6 bases and 0 bases, in that order; junction bases with no gene match: 4. Germline CDR1 reads ENHRY; CDR2 reads SYGVKD. The CDR3 region is CAIRGDRGDQETQYF. The CDR3 DNA is TGTGCCATCAGAGGGGACAGGGGAGACCAAGAGACCCAGTACTTC.

V is TRBV6-5 and J is TRBJ1-6, with 7 bases fitting TRBD1. The CDR3 has 16 residues. CDR1 and CDR2 (germline): MNHEY, SVGAGI. Trimming cost V 2 bases and J 8 bases; bases outside gene matches: 9. This chain's CDR3 is CASSYATGNWDSPLHF. CDR3 in DNA: TGTGCCAGCAGTTACGCGACAGGGAATTGGGATTCACCCCTCCACTTT.

V gene TRBV28 combines with J gene TRBJ1-2, with a weak D call TRBD1 (5 bases). The length of the CDR3 is 14 residues. The V end was cut by 2 bases, the J end by 5 bases, with 12 bases between. Germline CDR1 and CDR2: MDHEN and SYDVKM. Here the CDR3 reads CASSLTGVLYGYTF. DNA for the CDR3: TGTGCCAGCAGTTTAACGGGGGTCTTATATGGCTACACCTTC.

The chain combines TRBV19 with TRBJ2-5, with a tentative D call TRBD2 (7 bases). V lost 6 bases and J 2 bases, leaving 19 bases between the germline ends. From germline, CDR1 is LNHDA and CDR2 SQIVND (reference sequence). The CDR3 spans 16 residues. CDR3 DNA sequence: TGTGCCAGTAGACCGGCCAGGGCGGGGGCACAAGAGACCCAGTACTTC. Its protein is CASRPARAGAQETQYF.

This chain joins TRBV7-2 and TRBJ2-7, with TRBD1 identical over 10 bases. This CDR3 comprises 15 residues. Per the germline V gene, CDR1 is SGHTA and CDR2 is FQGNSA. V lost 5 bases to trimming and J lost 3 bases; unmatched junction nucleotides: 7. The CDR3 DNA sequence: TGTGCCAGCAGCCCCGACAGGGGGCTGTTCTACGAGCAGTACTTC. It codes for CASSPDRGLFYEQYF.

V gene TRBV27 combines with J gene TRBJ2-7, with a tentative D call TRBD2 (6 bases). V was clipped by 3 bases and J by 3 bases, with 12 bases between them. CDR1 is MNHEY, CDR2 SMNVEV, per germline (reference sequence). The CDR3 runs 14 residues. CDR3 nucleotides: TGTGCCAGCAGTTTTGGAGGGCGCTACTACGAGCAGTACTTC. It encodes CASSFGGRYYEQYF.

As concerns this clone: A junction boundary mismatches the germline segment, possibly from a read error. This rearrangement joins TRBV7-2 to TRBJ2-3; 12 bases match TRBD2. CDR1 is SGHTA and CDR2 is FQGNSA in the germline V gene. The CDR3 length is 13 residues. The CDR3 DNA sequence: TGTGCCAGCAGCTTAGGTTTTAGGACTAGCGGGGATTTT. As protein: CASSLGFRTSGDF.

The chain employs TRBV2 and TRBJ2-2, with D perhaps TRBD2 (6 bases). Trimming shortened V by 4 bases and J by 6 bases, and 12 bases separated the two germline ends. The CDR3 has 14 residues. Germline V gene sequence: CDR1 SNHLY, CDR2 FYNNEI. The CDR3 is CASSGTSNAGELFF. The CDR3 DNA is TGTGCCAGCAGTGGTACTAGCAATGCCGGGGAGCTGTTTTTT.

The chain is built from TRBV4-1 and TRBJ2-1, with 13 bases aligning to TRBD2. This CDR3 is built from 18 residues. After removal of 1 base from V and 2 bases from J, the junction contained 5 bases not matched to a gene. Per germline, CDR1 MGHRA and CDR2 YSYEKL. CDR3 residues: CASSQAPTSGGTYNEQFF. CDR3 DNA: TGCGCCAGCAGCCAAGCGCCGACTAGCGGGGGGACCTACAATGAGCAGTTCTTC.

V gene TRBV2 combines with J gene TRBJ1-1; tentatively, D is TRBD1 (5 bases). CDR1 is SNHLY and CDR2 is FYNNEI in the germline V gene. V was clipped by 6 bases and J by 3 bases, with 17 bases between them. The length of the CDR3 is 15 residues. CDR3 nucleotides: TGTGCCAGCAGCGTGGTTGGAGGGGCGTACACTGAAGCTTTCTTT. This encodes CASSVVGGAYTEAFF.

The V gene is TRBV19, the J gene TRBJ2-7; D perhaps matches TRBD1 (6 bases). The CDR3 is made up of 15 amino acids. Germline-derived CDR1 and CDR2 are LNHDA and SQIVND (reference sequence). Trimming pared 6 bases from V and 0 bases from J, leaving 15 bases between. The CDR3 reads CASRFKTGSSYEQYF. CDR3 DNA: TGTGCCAGTAGATTCAAAACAGGGAGCTCCTACGAGCAGTACTTC.

The chain combines TRBV7-2 with TRBJ1-6; D might be TRBD1 (5 bases). Trimming left V 3 bases short and J 7 bases short, with 13 bases between. The CDR3 is 15 residues long. The V gene's germline CDR1 is SGHTA and CDR2 FQGNSA. CDR3 protein: CASSLRGRQNSPLHF. The CDR3 region has the DNA TGTGCCAGCAGCTTGCGGGGTCGACAGAATTCACCCCTCCACTTT.

The J gene is TRBJ2-7, the V gene TRBV7-3, with D possibly being TRBD1 (6 bases). The ends were cut back, 3 bases at V and 3 bases at J, with 12 bases in the middle. The CDR3 consists of 14 residues. Per the germline V gene, CDR1 is SGHTA and CDR2 is FQGTGA. The CDR3 coding sequence is TGTGCCAGCAGCTTCAACAGGGATAGCTACGAGCAGTACTTC. Its translation: CASSFNRDSYEQYF.

In nucleotides, the CDR3 is TGTGCCAGTGGACGGGACAGGGTCACCGGGGAGCTGTTTTTT. Its translation is CASGRDRVTGELFF. The rearrangement uses TRBV9 and TRBJ2-2, with 9 positions matching TRBD1. V shed 8 bases, J shed 4 bases, and the junction held 6 bases outside the gene matches. The CDR3 covers 14 residues. Per germline, CDR1 SGDLS and CDR2 YYNGEE.

The chain employs TRBV13 and TRBJ2-5; TRBD1 might be the D (6 bases). From germline, CDR1 is PRHDT and CDR2 FYEKMQ (reference sequence). The CDR3 is 13 amino acids. V lost 4 bases, J lost 1 base, and 7 bases lay in between. This chain's CDR3 is CASSSDSQETQYF. As DNA, the CDR3 is TGTGCCAGCAGCTCGGACAGCCAAGAGACCCAGTACTTC. The complete variable domain, with remaining parts taken from reference TRBV13 and TRBJ2-5, reads AAGVIQSPRHLIKEKRETATLKCYPIPRHDTVYWYQQGPGQDPQFLISFYEKMQSDKGSIPDRFSAQQFSDYHSELNMSSLELGDSALYFCASSSDSQETQYFGPGTRLLVL.